This TCR beta chain was identified in a study of T cells in Graves' hyperthyroidism and ophthalmopathy. TCR beta CDR3 regions were amplified from RNA transcripts. HTBI primers were the set used in a first-round RT-PCR of the TCR CDR3. TCRdb called the multiplex PCR reads again in MiXCR, with one record for every CDR3 protein. The repertoire holds 600,000 to 700,000 distinct CDR3 sequences, with around 15% as singletons. Germline CDR1 MDHEN, CDR2 SYDVKM. V lost 8 bases and J 0 bases, leaving 11 bases between the germline ends. CDR3 length equals 13 residues. This clonotype was recorded many times. Its antigen remains unidentified. Study-level points and caveats: Most thyroid clonotypes that were expanded above 0.001 also turned up in blood. Ophthalmopathy was distinguished from stable hyperthyroidism by 13 V-J signatures.

Sequencing was done on a sample of blood. The rearrangement links TRBV28 to TRBJ2-7, with unresolved D. This sequence originates from a woman aged 40 to 50 with Graves' ophthalmopathy. The DNA for the CDR3 is TGTGCCAGCTTGAGCACCAACTCCTACGAGCAGTACTTC. Translation: CASLSTNSYEQYF.